The clone carrying this T cell receptor beta chain was picked up one time. CDR1 is LNHNV and CDR2 is YYDKDF in the germline V gene (reference sequence). The V and J ends lost 1 base and 6 bases, in that order; junction bases with no gene match: 14. This CDR3 region has 18 residues. Produced via immunoSEQ multiplex PCR; TCRdb's table is partial and in-frame only. The data show under 120,000 clones, more than 85% seen once. This specimen belongs to a study of T cell changes during pregnancy in multiple sclerosis. The clonotype originates from a female donor with multiple sclerosis, enrolled in a pregnancy study. The chain employs TRBV15 and TRBJ2-1; 8 bases are shared with TRBD2. The sample consisted of peripheral blood, taken after pregnancy. Here the CDR3 DNA reads TGTGCCACCAGCAGAGTGTTAGCGGGGCCAACTAGGGGCAATGAGCAGTTCTTC. Translated: CATSRVLAGPTRGNEQFF.